Described below is a single T cell receptor (beta chain) sequence and its context. The sample belongs to a study of shared clonotypes between healthy human individuals. Clones were read by immunoSEQ multiplex PCR, and TCRdb kept only the in-frame ones, dropping some. The repertoire holds approximately 100,000 clones, with 68% as singletons. Germline CDR1 LNHDA, CDR2 SQIVND (reference sequence). The junction had 5 bases not matched to a gene; V was cut back by 3 bases and J by 6 bases. The CDR3 covers 14 residues. The rearrangement links TRBV19 to TRBJ2-1, with 7 nucleotides matching TRBD2. The sample consisted of memory CD8+ T cells sorted from blood. Subset defined: CD45RO+ cells pooled with CCR7-negative TemRA cells. The sequence was collected from a woman aged 25 to 39 in good health. Here the CDR3 reads CASSMGDYTNEQFF. The DNA of the CDR3 is TGTGCCAGTAGTATGGGGGACTACACCAATGAGCAGTTCTTC.